This record concerns one TCR beta chain sequence. The antigen remains unidentified. The sample originates from a study of shared clonotypes between healthy human individuals. V lost 7 bases to trimming and J lost 4 bases, with 17 bases between them. Per germline, CDR1 SNHLY and CDR2 FYNNEI. The CDR3 has 15 residues. Study-wide results and limits: It was expected that sequencing depth would affect clonotype sharing among donors.

Several immunoSEQ plates received, in even portions, the genomic DNA of each subset. Per the study methods: ImmunoSEQ supplied junction-only sequences lacking quality scores, so filtering was different. Profiling relied on immunoSEQ multiplex PCR, and the TCRdb table lists in-frame clones only, not all of them. V and J calls and clone size come straight from that table; D and trimming were deduced from the DNA. Among about 2 million clones listed, 85% to 95% were seen once. The J gene is TRBJ1-5, the V gene TRBV2; tentative D call: TRBD1 (6 bases). Sequencing was performed on naive CD4+ T cells sorted from blood. Stated subset: CD45RA+ positively selected. The clonotype comes from a man between 18 and 29 years old in good health. The CDR3 bases are TGTGCCAGCACGGGCTCAGGGGTCTCGAATCAGCCCCAGCATTTT. Protein product: CASTGSGVSNQPQHF.